This T cell receptor beta chain emerged from a study of response to subunit inactivated influenza vaccine. Each CDR3 protein gets one entry after TCRdb re-called the RT-PCR reads with MiXCR. The table lists about 530,000 distinct CDR3 sequences, roughly 12% of them singletons. General observations from the study: The authors suggested that few new T cells are recruited per seasonal influenza vaccination.

For this clonotype: Its antigen is not known.

This receptor was taken from a man in his forties or fifties who received an inactivated influenza vaccine. The specimen was PBMCs from blood, collected on the day of vaccination.

The CDR3 region has the DNA TGTGCCAGCAGCTCACAGGCGAACACTGAAGCTTTCTTT. Amino acids: CASSSQANTEAFF. V gene TRBV7-6 combines with J gene TRBJ1-1; tentatively, D is TRBD1 (5 bases). V lost 4 bases and J 1 base, leaving 7 bases between the germline ends. CDR3 length: 13 residues. Looked up from germline, CDR1 is SGHVS and CDR2 is FNYEAQ.